A single sample gave rise to the 17 T cell receptor beta chains below, sequenced in a study of Graves' ophthalmopathy and Graves' hyperthyroidism. RNA transcripts were the source from which TCR beta CDR3 regions were amplified. After a first-round RT-PCR with HTBI primers, a second-round multiplex PCR was run. TCRdb reprocessed the multiplex PCR reads via MiXCR and lists one record per CDR3 protein. The table has approximately 330,000 distinct CDR3 sequences, 15% to 20% seen once; the top ten hold roughly 12%. Sequences were obtained from peripheral blood. These receptors came from an adult man with Graves' ophthalmopathy.

V is TRBV4-1 and J is TRBJ1-1; no firm D call. The CDR3 sequence is 14 residues long. Germline V gene sequence: CDR1 MGHRA, CDR2 YSYEKL. Trimming cost V 1 base and J 2 bases, with 8 bases left between them. This CDR3 is CASSQAAGNTEAFF. The DNA of the CDR3 is TGCGCCAGCAGCCAAGCCGCAGGCAACACTGAAGCTTTCTTT.

This clonotype showed up many times. The chain links TRBV30 to TRBJ1-1; the match to TRBD1 covers 10 bases. CDR1 and CDR2 from the germline V gene are GTSNPN and SVGIG (reference sequence). V dropped 1 base and J dropped 5; count of bases not matched to a gene: 4. The CDR3 length is 14 residues. This CDR3 is CAWSEGTGVTEAFF. The CDR3 nucleotides read TGTGCCTGGAGTGAAGGGACAGGGGTGACTGAAGCTTTCTTT.

This clonotype was recorded many times. It may be a read error: a sequence one base away is much more abundant. This chain links TRBV2 with TRBJ1-1; D gene unclear. The V end lost 2 bases, the J end lost 4 bases, and 5 bases lay between the germline ends. This CDR3 region has 12 residues. Germline loops: CDR1 SNHLY, CDR2 FYNNEI. CDR3 nucleotides: TGTGCCAGCAGTGAATATAGCACTGAAGCTTTCTTT. This gives the protein CASSEYSTEAFF.

This clonotype turned up a few times. V usage is TRBV28 and J usage is TRBJ1-2; D not certain. Germline lookup yields CDR1 MDHEN and CDR2 SYDVKM. This CDR3 is built from 14 residues. The germline V and J ends were trimmed by 2 bases and 5 bases, with 12 bases remaining between them. CDR3 sequence: CASSLRGREYGYTF. In DNA form, the CDR3 reads TGTGCCAGCAGTTTACGAGGGAGGGAGTATGGCTACACCTTC.

Many counts were recorded for this clonotype. The genes are TRBV29-1 and TRBJ2-5; D tentatively fits TRBD1 or TRBD2 (5 bases each). Deletions cut 7 bases from V and 7 bases from J, with 13 bases between. Germline lookup yields CDR1 SQVTM and CDR2 ANQGSEA. CDR3 length equals 11 residues. This CDR3 reads CSAGTQGTQYF. Here the CDR3 DNA reads TGCAGCGCCGGGACCCAGGGGACCCAGTACTTC.

This chain links TRBV5-1 with TRBJ2-7, with D unresolved. CDR3 length: 14 residues. In germline, CDR1 is SGHRS, CDR2 YFSETQ. The V end was cut by 2 bases, the J end by 6 bases, with 15 bases between. CDR3 in amino acids: CASSFTRLLSEQYF. The CDR3 nucleotides are TGCGCCAGCAGCTTCACACGGCTCCTTTCCGAGCAGTACTTC.

This clonotype was seen ten or more times. The V gene is TRBV12-3 or TRBV12-4, the J gene TRBJ2-5; 9 bases are shared with TRBD1. The CDR3 is 15 residues long. V dropped 4 bases and J dropped 4; count of bases not matched to a gene: 7. The CDR3, as DNA: TGTGCCAGCAGTTCCGGACAGGGGAGGGCAGAGACCCAGTACTTC. It is translated as CASSSGQGRAETQYF.

This rearrangement joins TRBV14 to TRBJ2-7; 11 bases map to TRBD2. The CDR3 runs to 15 residues. V shed 3 bases and J 3 bases; nucleotides not matched to a gene: 4. The V gene's germline CDR1 is SGHDN and CDR2 FVKESK. CDR3: CASSQGLAAHYEQYF. CDR3 nucleotides: TGTGCCAGCAGCCAGGGACTAGCGGCACACTACGAGCAGTACTTC. Supplemented by reference TRBV14 and TRBJ2-7, the full variable domain reads EAGVTQFPSHSVIEKGQTVTLRCDPISGHDNLYWYRRVMGKEIKFLLHFVKESKQDESGMPNNRFLAERTGGTYSTLKVQPAELEDSGVYFCASSQGLAAHYEQYFGPGTRLTVT.

This clonotype has at least ten counts. This chain joins TRBV6-1 and TRBJ1-2; tentative D call: TRBD1 (6 bases). The CDR3 runs 15 residues. Per germline, CDR1 MNHNS and CDR2 SASEGT. Trimming shortened V by 3 bases and J by 7 bases, and 18 bases separated the two germline ends. CDR3 loop: CASSDAQGLISGYTF. CDR3 DNA sequence: TGTGCCAGCAGTGACGCCCAGGGGCTGATAAGTGGCTACACCTTC.

This clonotype was picked up many times. The V gene is TRBV7-3, the J gene TRBJ2-2; 10 nucleotides line up with TRBD2. CDR1 and CDR2 from the germline V gene are SGHTA and FQGTGA. The V and J ends lost 5 bases and 4 bases, in that order; junction bases with no gene match: 10. The CDR3 is 17 residues long. As DNA, the CDR3 is TGTGCCAGCAGCCCGGATAGAGCGGGAGGGCCCACCGGGGAGCTGTTTTTT. This codes for CASSPDRAGGPTGELFF.

The rearrangement joins TRBV6-5 to TRBJ2-7, with D possibly being TRBD2 (5 bases). The length of the CDR3 is 15 residues. V was pared by 0 bases and J by 2 bases, with 11 bases between. Germline assignment: CDR1 MNHEY and CDR2 SVGAGI. The CDR3 protein is CASSYSRASTYEQYF. The CDR3 bases are TGTGCCAGCAGTTACTCGAGGGCCAGCACCTACGAGCAGTACTTC.

This clonotype was seen ten or more times. This chain connects TRBV3-1 to TRBJ1-5; tentatively, D is TRBD1 (6 bases). CDR1 is LGHDT, CDR2 YNNKEL, per germline (reference sequence). The V and J ends lost 0 bases and 4 bases respectively, with 22 bases between them. CDR3 length: 19 residues. The CDR3: CASSQEGFTGIKLNQPQHF. CDR3 bases: TGTGCCAGCAGCCAAGAGGGCTTTACAGGGATCAAACTAAATCAGCCCCAGCATTTT.

This clonotype was seen repeatedly, ten times or more. The chain has TRBV11-3 and TRBJ2-5, with 10 bases lining up with TRBD1. This CDR3 is built from 15 residues. Germline V gene lookup returns CDR1 SGHNT and CDR2 YENEEA. The J segment lost 5 bases and the V segment lost 5 bases, leaving 8 bases of the junction unmatched. CDR3 protein: CASSLRQGARETQYF. CDR3 bases: TGTGCCAGCAGCCTCAGACAGGGGGCGAGGGAGACCCAGTACTTC. Combining the CDR3 with reference TRBV11-3 and TRBJ2-5 gives the whole variable domain EAGVVQSPRYKIIEKKQPVAFWCNPISGHNTLYWYLQNLGQGPELLIRYENEEAVDDSQLPKDRFSAERLKGVDSTLKIQPAELGDSAVYLCASSLRQGARETQYFGPGTRLLVL.

The table lists this clonotype with many counts. The genes are TRBV7-9 and TRBJ2-7; D gene uncertain. The CDR3 loop spans 14 amino acids. V was trimmed by 4 bases and J by 0 bases, leaving 10 bases between them. Germline assignment: CDR1 SEHNR and CDR2 FQNEAQ (reference sequence). The CDR3 sequence: CASSSPDASYEQYF. CDR3 nucleotides: TGTGCCAGCAGCTCCCCGGACGCCTCCTACGAGCAGTACTTC. Combining the CDR3 with reference TRBV7-9 and TRBJ2-7 gives the whole variable domain DTGVSQNPRHKITKRGQNVTFRCDPISEHNRLYWYRQTLGQGPEFLTYFQNEAQLEKSRLLSDRFSAERPKGSFSTLEIQRTEQGDSAMYLCASSSPDASYEQYFGPGTRLTVT.

This chain links TRBV5-1 with TRBJ2-7; either TRBD1 or TRBD2 may supply D (5 bases each). Germline-derived CDR1 and CDR2 are SGHRS and YFSETQ. Between the trimmed V and J ends, which lost 0 bases and 0 bases, there was a span of 10 bases. This CDR3 has 15 residues. CDR3: CASSLEGTSSYEQYF. DNA for the CDR3: TGCGCCAGCAGCTTGGAAGGGACGAGCTCCTACGAGCAGTACTTC.

This chain joins TRBV6-1 and TRBJ2-7; D call uncertain. Trimming removed 4 bases at V and 3 bases at J, with 16 bases between. Germline assignment: CDR1 MNHNS and CDR2 SASEGT. The CDR3 covers 15 residues. The CDR3: CASSVVLSNGYEQYF. In nucleotides, the CDR3 is TGTGCCAGCAGTGTAGTCCTTTCGAATGGCTACGAGCAGTACTTC.

This clonotype was recorded many times. The chain is built from TRBV2 and TRBJ1-5, with 8 bases matching TRBD1. Germline CDR1 SNHLY, CDR2 FYNNEI. Germline trimming cut 7 bases from V and 3 bases from J; bases unmatched to any gene: 5. This CDR3 has 14 amino acids. CDR3 DNA sequence: TGTGCCAGCATGAGACAGGGGTACAATCAGCCCCAGCATTTT. Its protein is CASMRQGYNQPQHF.